This T cell receptor beta chain was identified in a study of metastatic and nonmetastatic thyroid tumors. Across the whole study: Repertoires of blood and of tissue (tumor or nodule) from malignant and benign thyroid patients were compared.

Thyroid surgery took place with no prior treatment in any patient. TCRdb ran MiXCR on the PCR reads. Among approximately 82,000 clones listed, around 13% were seen once. This CDR3 has 15 amino acids. Trimming took 4 bases from V and 4 from J, leaving 16 bases between them. CDR1 SGHVS and CDR2 FQNEAQ come from the germline V gene. The chain carries TRBV7-8 and TRBJ1-1; D might be TRBD1 (5 bases). The sequenced sample was tumor tissue. The TCR comes from a female donor with papillary thyroid cancer or a benign thyroid nodule (not recorded which). Some clones in this sample may be carry-over from other donors' samples. The CDR3 DNA reads as TGTGCCAGCAGCTGGGGGGGGTTGGGCTCCACTGAAGCTTTCTTT. Residues: CASSWGGLGSTEAFF.